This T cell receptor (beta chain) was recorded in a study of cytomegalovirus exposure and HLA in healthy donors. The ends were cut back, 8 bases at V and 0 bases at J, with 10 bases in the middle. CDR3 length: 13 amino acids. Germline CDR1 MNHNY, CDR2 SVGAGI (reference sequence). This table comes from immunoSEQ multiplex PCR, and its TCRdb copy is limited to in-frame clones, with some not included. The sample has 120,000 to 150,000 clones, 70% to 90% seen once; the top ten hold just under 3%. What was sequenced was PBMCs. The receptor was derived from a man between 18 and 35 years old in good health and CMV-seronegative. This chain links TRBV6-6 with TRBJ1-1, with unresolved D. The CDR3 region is CASRLYLNTEAFF. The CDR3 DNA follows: TGTGCCAGCCGTTTATATTTGAACACTGAAGCTTTCTTT.